This T cell receptor (beta chain) was sequenced during a study of blood T cells in healthy people across ages. Overall study findings and caveats: Since the PBMCs were unsorted, naive and antigen-experienced cells could not be conclusively compared.

The use of a sample-barcoded 5' primer and a J-beta primer mix characterized a second PCR of about 7 to 12 cycles. Researchers report that a template-switch adaptor with 12 random nucleotides tagged each cDNA molecule. TCRdb analysed the 5' RACE reads with MiXCR anew, one entry per CDR3 protein. The sample has 1,800,000 or so distinct CDR3 sequences, about two fifths seen once. The germline gives CDR1 SGHRS, CDR2 YFSETQ. The CDR3 sequence is 16 residues long. Caucasian, healthy and from Russia, the donors were aged between about 6 and 100. Regarding this clonotype: The antigen remains undetermined. One end of the junction fails to match germline, which may point to a read error.

Specimen: blood. The rearrangement uses TRBV5-1 and TRBJ1-2; D uncertain. The clonotype was recovered from a human donor in good health. The CDR3 protein is CASSLNGPPSNHGYTF. CDR3 sequence (DNA): TGCGCCAGCAGCTTGAATGGGCCTCCATCAAACCATGGCTACACCTTT.